This T cell receptor beta chain was sequenced for a study of T cells in localized non-small cell lung cancer. Profiling relied on immunoSEQ multiplex PCR, and the TCRdb table lists in-frame clones only, not all of them. The data hold 20,000 to 25,000 clones, with less than 90% observed a single time. V lost 2 bases and J lost 0, with 9 bases in between. CDR1 is KGHSH, CDR2 LQKENI, per germline. The CDR3 runs 15 residues. The input for sequencing was peripheral blood, taken before any cancer treatment. The source is a female donor older than 55 with stage I lung adenocarcinoma. The chain carries TRBV18 and TRBJ2-3, with D possibly matching TRBD2 (6 bases). The CDR3 DNA is TGTGCCAGCTCACCAGTAGCGGTTAGCACAGATACGCAGTATTTT. It yields the protein CASSPVAVSTDTQYF.